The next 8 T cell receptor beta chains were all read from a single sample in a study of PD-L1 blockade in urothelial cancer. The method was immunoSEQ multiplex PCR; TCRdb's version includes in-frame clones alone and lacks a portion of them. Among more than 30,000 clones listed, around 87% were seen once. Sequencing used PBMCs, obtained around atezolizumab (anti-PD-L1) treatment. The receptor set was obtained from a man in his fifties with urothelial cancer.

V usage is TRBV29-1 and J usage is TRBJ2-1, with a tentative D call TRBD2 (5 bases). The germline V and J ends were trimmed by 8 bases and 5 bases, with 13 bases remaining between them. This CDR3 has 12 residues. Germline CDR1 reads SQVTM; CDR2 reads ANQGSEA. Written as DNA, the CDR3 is TGCAGCACCGGGATTTTCGACAATGAGCAGTTCTTC. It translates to CSTGIFDNEQFF.

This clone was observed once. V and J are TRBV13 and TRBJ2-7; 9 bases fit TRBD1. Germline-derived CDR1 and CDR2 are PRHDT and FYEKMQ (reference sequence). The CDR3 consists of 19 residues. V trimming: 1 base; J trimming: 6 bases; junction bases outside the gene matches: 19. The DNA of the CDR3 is TGTGCCAGCAGCTTAGACGGGTGGGGGACAGGGAATTCTCTGGGCGAGCAGTACTTC. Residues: CASSLDGWGTGNSLGEQYF.

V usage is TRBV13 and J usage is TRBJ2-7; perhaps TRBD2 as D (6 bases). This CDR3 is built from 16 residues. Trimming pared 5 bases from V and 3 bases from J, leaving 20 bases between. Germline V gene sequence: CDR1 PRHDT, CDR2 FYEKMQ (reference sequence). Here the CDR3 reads CASSPEGTRPSYEQYF. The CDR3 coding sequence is TGTGCCAGCAGCCCAGAGGGGACTCGGCCTAGCTACGAGCAGTACTTC. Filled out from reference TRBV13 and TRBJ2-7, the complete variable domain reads AAGVIQSPRHLIKEKRETATLKCYPIPRHDTVYWYQQGPGQDPQFLISFYEKMQSDKGSIPDRFSAQQFSDYHSELNMSSLELGDSALYFCASSPEGTRPSYEQYFGPGTRLTVT.

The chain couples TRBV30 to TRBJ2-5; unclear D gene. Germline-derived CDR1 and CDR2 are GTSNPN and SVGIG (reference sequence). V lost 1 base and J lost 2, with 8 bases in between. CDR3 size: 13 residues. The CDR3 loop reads CAWSAQTQETQYF. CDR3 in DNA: TGTGCCTGGAGTGCCCAGACTCAAGAGACCCAGTACTTC.

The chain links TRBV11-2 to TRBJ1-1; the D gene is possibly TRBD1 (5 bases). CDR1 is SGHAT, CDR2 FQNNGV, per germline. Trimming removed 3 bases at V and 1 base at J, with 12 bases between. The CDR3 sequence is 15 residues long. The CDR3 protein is CASSFGGAGNTEAFF. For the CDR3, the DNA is TGTGCCAGCAGCTTCGGGGGAGCGGGGAACACTGAAGCTTTCTTT.

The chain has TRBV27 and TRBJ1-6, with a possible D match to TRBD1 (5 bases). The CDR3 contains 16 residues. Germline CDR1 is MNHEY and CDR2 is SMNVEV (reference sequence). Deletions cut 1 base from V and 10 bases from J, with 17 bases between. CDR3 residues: CASSLFVSGVVSPLHF. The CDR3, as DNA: TGTGCCAGCAGTTTATTTGTCTCGGGGGTGGTGTCACCCCTCCACTTT.

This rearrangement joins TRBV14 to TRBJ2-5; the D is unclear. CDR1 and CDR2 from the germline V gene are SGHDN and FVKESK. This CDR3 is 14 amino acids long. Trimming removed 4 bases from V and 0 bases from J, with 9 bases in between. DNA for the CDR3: TGTGCCAGCAGCCTTAAACAGTACCAAGAGACCCAGTACTTC. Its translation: CASSLKQYQETQYF.

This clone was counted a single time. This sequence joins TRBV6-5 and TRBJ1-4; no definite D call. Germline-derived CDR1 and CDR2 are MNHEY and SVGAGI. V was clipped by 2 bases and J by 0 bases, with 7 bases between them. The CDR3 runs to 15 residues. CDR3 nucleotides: TGTGCCAGCAGTTACCGGTCCGCAACTAATGAAAAACTGTTTTTT. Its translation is CASSYRSATNEKLFF.